What follows is one T cell receptor beta chain and its context. Its antigen is unknown. Sorting from PBMCs produced CD4+ and CD8+ T cells. The data belong to a study of CD8+ T cells in alopecia areata. The CDR3 loop spans 15 amino acids. With 1 base removed from V and 0 bases from J, the gap between germline ends came to 7 bases. Germline-derived CDR1 and CDR2 are MNHNS and SASEGT. Reverse transcribed after extraction, RNA yielded cDNA as the sequencing template. TCRdb keeps only in-frame clones here, not all; method: immunoSEQ multiplex PCR. The profile shows about 110,000 clones, almost 60% of them singletons. Study-level results: Researchers reported that TCR sharing among patients proved less clear than in mice, possibly HLA-linked.

The TCR comes from a human donor in good health. The rearrangement links TRBV6-1 to TRBJ2-1, with a tentative D call TRBD2 (6 bases). Sequencing was done on a sample of CD8+ T cells sorted from blood. In nucleotides, the CDR3 is TGTGCCAGCAGTGAAGAGGAGGGCTCCTACAATGAGCAGTTCTTC. Encoded protein: CASSEEEGSYNEQFF.